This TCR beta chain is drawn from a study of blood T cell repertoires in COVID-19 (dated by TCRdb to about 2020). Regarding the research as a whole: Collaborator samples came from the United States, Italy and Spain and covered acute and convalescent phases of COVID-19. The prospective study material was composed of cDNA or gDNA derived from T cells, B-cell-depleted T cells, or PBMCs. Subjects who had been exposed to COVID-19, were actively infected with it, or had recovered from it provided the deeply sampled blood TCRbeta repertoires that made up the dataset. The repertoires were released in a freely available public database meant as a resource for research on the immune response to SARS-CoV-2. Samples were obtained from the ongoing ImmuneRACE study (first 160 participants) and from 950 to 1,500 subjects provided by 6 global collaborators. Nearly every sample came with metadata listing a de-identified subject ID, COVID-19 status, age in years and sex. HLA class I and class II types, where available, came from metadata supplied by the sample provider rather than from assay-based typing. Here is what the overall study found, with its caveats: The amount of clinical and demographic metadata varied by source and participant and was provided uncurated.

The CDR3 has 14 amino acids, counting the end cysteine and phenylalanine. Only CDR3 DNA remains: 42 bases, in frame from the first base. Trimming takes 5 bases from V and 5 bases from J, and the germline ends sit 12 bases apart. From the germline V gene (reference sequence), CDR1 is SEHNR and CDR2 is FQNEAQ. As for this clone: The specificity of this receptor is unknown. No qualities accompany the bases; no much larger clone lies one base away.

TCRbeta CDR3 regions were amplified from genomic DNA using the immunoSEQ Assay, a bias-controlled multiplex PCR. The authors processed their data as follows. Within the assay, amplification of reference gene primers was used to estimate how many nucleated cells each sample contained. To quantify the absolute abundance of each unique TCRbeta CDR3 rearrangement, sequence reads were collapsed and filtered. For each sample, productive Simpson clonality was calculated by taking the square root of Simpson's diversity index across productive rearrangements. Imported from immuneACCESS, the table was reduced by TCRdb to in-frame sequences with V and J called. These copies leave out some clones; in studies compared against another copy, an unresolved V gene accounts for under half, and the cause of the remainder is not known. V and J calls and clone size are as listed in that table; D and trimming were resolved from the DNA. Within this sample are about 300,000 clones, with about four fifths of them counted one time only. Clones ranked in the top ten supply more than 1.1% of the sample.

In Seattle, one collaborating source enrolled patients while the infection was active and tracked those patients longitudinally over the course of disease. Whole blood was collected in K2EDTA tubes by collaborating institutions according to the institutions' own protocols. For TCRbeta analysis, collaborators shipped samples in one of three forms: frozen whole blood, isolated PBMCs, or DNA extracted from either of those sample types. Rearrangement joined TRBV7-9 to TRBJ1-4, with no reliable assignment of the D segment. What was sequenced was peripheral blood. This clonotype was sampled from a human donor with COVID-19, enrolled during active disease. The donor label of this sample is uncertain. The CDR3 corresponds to CASSPFQRNEKLFF. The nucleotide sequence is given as TGTGCCAGCAGCCCGTTCCAGAGGAATGAAAAACTGTTTTTT.